Presented here are 20 T cell receptor beta chains from one specimen sequenced in a study of blood T cell repertoires in COVID-19. TCRdb's copy holds only in-frame clones and misses some; the assay was immunoSEQ multiplex PCR. The sample includes hundreds of thousands of clones, roughly 86% of them seen just once. Sample: peripheral blood. The receptors derive from a woman in her 30s who had recovered from COVID-19.

The V and J genes are TRBV19 and TRBJ2-7; TRBD1 matches 10 bases. The germline CDR1 and CDR2 sequences are LNHDA and SQIVND (reference sequence). The V gene end was trimmed by 5 bases and the J gene end by 2 bases; junction bases not matched to a gene: 6. The CDR3 loop spans 15 amino acids. The CDR3 sequence is CASSWRTGGTYEQYF. In DNA, the CDR3 is TGTGCCAGTAGTTGGAGGACAGGGGGGACCTACGAGCAGTACTTC.

The V gene is TRBV6-2 or TRBV6-3, the J gene TRBJ2-7; TRBD2 matches at 7 bases. The CDR3 totals 15 residues. Germline V gene sequence: CDR1 MNHEY, CDR2 SVGEGT. The V and J ends lost 5 bases and 1 base, in that order; junction bases with no gene match: 8. CDR3 in DNA: TGTGCCAGCAGTCCGGTCGGGGGGAGATCCTACGAGCAGTACTTC. This gives the protein CASSPVGGRSYEQYF.

The J gene is TRBJ1-1, the V gene TRBV6-5, with 8 bases lining up with TRBD1. The CDR3 is 12 amino acids. Germline CDR1 MNHEY, CDR2 SVGAGI. V shed 8 bases and J 6 bases; nucleotides not matched to a gene: 5. The CDR3 here is CASSTGGAEAFF. Here the CDR3 DNA reads TGTGCCAGCTCCACAGGGGGGGCTGAAGCTTTCTTT.

The chain combines TRBV11-2 with TRBJ2-7; 7 bases match TRBD2. The germline V gene encodes CDR1 SGHAT and CDR2 FQNNGV. CDR3 length equals 16 residues. V dropped 0 bases and J dropped 4; count of bases not matched to a gene: 9. The CDR3 DNA reads as TGTGCCAGCAGCTTAGATCCTAGCGGAGCTTATTACGAGCAGTACTTC. It specifies CASSLDPSGAYYEQYF.

This chain connects TRBV5-1 to TRBJ2-4; a weak D match, TRBD2 (7 bases). Germline values: CDR1 SGHRS, CDR2 YFSETQ. The V end was cut by 3 bases, the J end by 0 bases, with 19 bases between. The CDR3 loop spans 18 amino acids. CDR3 nucleotides: TGCGCCAGCAGCTGGGGGGGCACAGGAACGATAGCCAAAAACATTCAGTACTTC. This gives the protein CASSWGGTGTIAKNIQYF.

The rearrangement links TRBV10-3 to TRBJ2-2, with 10 bases that match TRBD2. The CDR3 consists of 14 residues. The trim removed 10 bases at V and 6 bases at J, leaving 8 bases unmatched. CDR1 is ENHRY, CDR2 SYGVKD, per germline. CDR3 amino acids: CATQRAGGPGELFF. For the CDR3, the DNA is TGTGCCACTCAACGAGCGGGAGGGCCCGGGGAGCTGTTTTTT.

This sequence joins TRBV30 and TRBJ2-5, with D possibly matching TRBD2 (6 bases). Germline lookup yields CDR1 GTSNPN and CDR2 SVGIG (reference sequence). V was cut by 2 bases and J by 5 bases, with 9 bases left in between. The CDR3 runs 12 residues. CDR3 protein: CAWSIRGETQYF. The CDR3 region has the DNA TGTGCCTGGAGTATCCGGGGGGAGACCCAGTACTTC.

On this clone itself: The sample contains more than one DNA sequence encoding this CDR3. The chain joins TRBV19 to TRBJ2-2, with 9 bases aligning to TRBD2. The J segment lost 5 bases and the V segment lost 3 bases, leaving 4 bases of the junction unmatched. Per germline, CDR1 LNHDA and CDR2 SQIVND (reference sequence). CDR3 length equals 15 residues. This CDR3 is CASSIGGRGTGELFF. Written as DNA, the CDR3 is TGTGCCAGTAGTATCGGCGGGAGGGGGACCGGGGAGCTGTTTTTT.

The chain carries TRBV5-5 and TRBJ1-3, with 7 bases that match TRBD1. The CDR3 has 16 residues. The V segment lost 0 bases and the J segment 2 bases; nucleotides outside the gene matches: 5. Per the germline V gene, CDR1 is SGHKS and CDR2 is YYEKEE (reference sequence). CDR3 nucleotides: TGTGCCAGCAGCTTGGACGACAGGGAGACTGGAAACACCATATATTTT. As protein: CASSLDDRETGNTIYF.

This chain joins TRBV28 and TRBJ1-1; D ambiguous. Per the germline V gene, CDR1 is MDHEN and CDR2 is SYDVKM. V dropped 3 bases and J dropped 8 bases, with 10 bases sitting between them. The CDR3 runs to 12 residues. CDR3 residues: CASSFPQVEAFF. CDR3 in DNA: TGTGCCAGCAGTTTTCCCCAGGTCGAAGCTTTCTTT.

The chain carries TRBV21-1 and TRBJ2-1; the DNA was not used to check the table's D call, TRBD2. TRBV21-1 is shown as a pseudogene. There are 18 residues in the CDR3. The CDR3 spells CASSVQRLAGVSYNEQFF. DNA for the CDR3: TGTGCCAGCAGCGTACAAAGACTAGCGGGAGTGTCCTACAATGAGCAGTTCTTC.

The rearrangement joins TRBV9 to TRBJ2-1; possible D gene TRBD2, 6 bases. Germline V lookup: CDR1 SGDLS, CDR2 YYNGEE. The CDR3 is 16 residues long. V was cut by 0 bases and J by 2 bases, with 12 bases left in between. The CDR3 region is CASSVVGGPPYNEQFF. The CDR3 nucleotides are TGTGCCAGCAGCGTAGTAGGAGGGCCACCCTACAATGAGCAGTTCTTC.

The genes are TRBV5-1 and TRBJ2-3; tentative D call: TRBD2 (5 bases). The CDR3 runs to 16 residues. CDR1 and CDR2 (germline): SGHRS, YFSETQ. The ends were cut back, 0 bases at V and 2 bases at J, with 13 bases in the middle. The CDR3 loop reads CASSLGGRTLTDTQYF. The CDR3 DNA reads as TGCGCCAGCAGCTTGGGCGGGCGGACCCTCACAGATACGCAGTATTTT.

This chain uses TRBV12-3 or TRBV12-4 with TRBJ2-3; D is undetermined. Trimming shortened V by 5 bases and J by 2 bases, and 5 bases separated the two germline ends. The CDR3 spans 12 residues. The CDR3 reads CASSPITDTQYF. CDR3 DNA sequence: TGTGCCAGCAGTCCTATCACAGATACGCAGTATTTT.

This clone was counted a single time. The V gene is TRBV29-1, the J gene TRBJ2-2; a possible D gene is TRBD2 (6 bases). The CDR3 has 13 residues. The V end lost 6 bases, the J end lost 6 bases, and 14 bases lay between the germline ends. CDR1 and CDR2 (germline): SQVTM, ANQGSEA. The CDR3 nucleotides read TGCAGCGTAGGGGACTCCCTGGCCGGGGAGCTGTTTTTT. This translates into CSVGDSLAGELFF.

The rearrangement joins TRBV11-2 to TRBJ2-5, with a weak D call TRBD2 (6 bases). The V end lost 8 bases, the J end lost 1 base, and 17 bases lay between the germline ends. The CDR3 covers 15 residues. Germline CDR1 reads SGHAT; CDR2 reads FQNNGV. CDR3 sequence reads: CASGTPLASQETQYF. CDR3 coding DNA: TGTGCCAGCGGCACCCCCCTAGCGTCCCAAGAGACCCAGTACTTC.

The CDR3 sequence: CASSNLAGYNEQFF. The CDR3 nucleotides are TGTGCCAGTAGTAACCTAGCGGGATACAATGAGCAGTTCTTC. The rearrangement uses TRBV19 and TRBJ2-1, with 9 bases aligning to TRBD2. The V gene's germline CDR1 is LNHDA and CDR2 SQIVND (reference sequence). This CDR3 is 14 amino acids long. Trimming took 4 bases from V and 4 from J; bases not matched to a gene: 2. The whole variable domain, filled in from reference TRBV19 and TRBJ2-1, reads DGGITQSPKYLFRKEGQNVTLSCEQNLNHDAMYWYRQDPGQGLRLIYYSQIVNDFQKGDIAEGYSVSREKKESFPLTVTSAQKNPTAFYLCASSNLAGYNEQFFGPGTRLTVL.

This clone was found a few times. V gene TRBV18 combines with J gene TRBJ2-2; D not resolved. V dropped 3 bases and J dropped 7 bases, with 12 bases sitting between them. The germline CDR1 and CDR2 sequences are KGHSH and LQKENI. This CDR3 spans 14 amino acids. The CDR3 sequence: CASSPLNANGELFF. Written as DNA, the CDR3 is TGTGCCAGCTCACCGCTCAACGCGAACGGGGAGCTGTTTTTT.

The J gene is TRBJ1-4, the V gene TRBV3-1 (or the pseudogene TRBV3-2); tentatively, D is TRBD1 (6 bases). Germline lookup yields CDR1 LGHDT and CDR2 YNNKEL (reference sequence). V dropped 9 bases and J dropped 0 bases, with 20 bases sitting between them. This CDR3 is 17 amino acids long. In nucleotides, the CDR3 is TGTGCCAGGCCGTACAGGGCCCTTTATGCAACTAATGAAAAACTGTTTTTT. Translation: CARPYRALYATNEKLFF.

The V call is TRBV10-3, the J call TRBJ1-1; tentative D call: TRBD1 (5 bases). Germline V CDR1 and CDR2: ENHRY, SYGVKD. Trimming removed 6 bases from V and 7 bases from J, with 15 bases in between. The CDR3 length is 13 residues. This CDR3 is CAIRPSQEDEAFF. DNA for the CDR3: TGTGCCATCAGGCCATCACAGGAAGATGAAGCTTTCTTT.